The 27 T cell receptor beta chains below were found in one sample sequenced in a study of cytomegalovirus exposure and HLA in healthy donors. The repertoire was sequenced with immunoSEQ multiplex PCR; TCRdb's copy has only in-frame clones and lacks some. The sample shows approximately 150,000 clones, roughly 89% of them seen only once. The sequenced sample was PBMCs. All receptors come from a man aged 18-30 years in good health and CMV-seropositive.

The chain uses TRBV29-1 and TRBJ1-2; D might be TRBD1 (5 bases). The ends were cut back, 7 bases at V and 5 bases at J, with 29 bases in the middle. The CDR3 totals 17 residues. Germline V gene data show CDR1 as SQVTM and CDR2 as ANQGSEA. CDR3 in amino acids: CSARGGDSPLEGYGYTF. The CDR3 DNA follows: TGCAGCGCCCGGGGGGGGGACTCTCCCTTGGAAGGGTATGGCTACACCTTC.

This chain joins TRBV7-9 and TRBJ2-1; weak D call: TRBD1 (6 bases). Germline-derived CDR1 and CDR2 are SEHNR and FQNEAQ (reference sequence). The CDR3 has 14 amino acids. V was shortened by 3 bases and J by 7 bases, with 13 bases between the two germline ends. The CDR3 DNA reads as TGTGCCAGCAGCTTGGGGGACACGGCGAATGAGCAGTTCTTC. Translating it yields CASSLGDTANEQFF.

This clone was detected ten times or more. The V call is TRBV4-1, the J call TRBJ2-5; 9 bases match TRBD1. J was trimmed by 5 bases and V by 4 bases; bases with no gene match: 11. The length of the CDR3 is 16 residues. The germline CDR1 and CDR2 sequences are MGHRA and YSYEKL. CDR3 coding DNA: TGCGCCAGCAGCCTCAACCTCGACAGGGGGAGGGAGACCCAGTACTTC. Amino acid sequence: CASSLNLDRGRETQYF.

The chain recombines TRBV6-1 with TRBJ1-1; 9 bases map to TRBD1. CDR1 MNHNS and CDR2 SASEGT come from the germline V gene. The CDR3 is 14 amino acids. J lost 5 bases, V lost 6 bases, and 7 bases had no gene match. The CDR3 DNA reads TGTGCCAGCAGAAAAGACAGGGGGGGGACTGAAGCTTTCTTT. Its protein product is CASRKDRGGTEAFF.

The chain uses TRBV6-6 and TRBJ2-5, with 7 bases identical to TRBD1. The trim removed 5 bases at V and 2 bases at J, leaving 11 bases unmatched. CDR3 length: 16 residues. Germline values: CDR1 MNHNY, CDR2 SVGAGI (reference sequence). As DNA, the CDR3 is TGTGCCAGCAGTAAAAAACAGGGGCGCGGACAAGAGACCCAGTACTTC. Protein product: CASSKKQGRGQETQYF.

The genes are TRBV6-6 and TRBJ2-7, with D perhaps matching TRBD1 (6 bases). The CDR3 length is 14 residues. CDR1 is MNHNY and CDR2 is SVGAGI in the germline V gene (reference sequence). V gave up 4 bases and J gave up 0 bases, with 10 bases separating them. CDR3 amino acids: CASSSTGTSYEQYF. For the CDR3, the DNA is TGTGCCAGCAGTTCCACAGGGACCTCCTACGAGCAGTACTTC.

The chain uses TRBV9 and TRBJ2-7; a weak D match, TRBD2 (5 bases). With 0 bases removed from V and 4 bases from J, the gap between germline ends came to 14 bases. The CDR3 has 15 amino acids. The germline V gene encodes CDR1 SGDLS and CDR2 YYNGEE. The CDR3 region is CASSVDEAEVYEQYF. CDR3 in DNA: TGTGCCAGCAGCGTAGACGAAGCGGAGGTTTACGAGCAGTACTTC.

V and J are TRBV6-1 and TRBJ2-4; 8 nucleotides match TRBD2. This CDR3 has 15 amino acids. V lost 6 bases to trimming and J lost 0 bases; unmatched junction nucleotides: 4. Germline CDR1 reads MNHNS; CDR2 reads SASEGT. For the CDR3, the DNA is TGTGCCAGCAGAGCGGGGGCCCCAGCCAAAAACATTCAGTACTTC. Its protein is CASRAGAPAKNIQYF.

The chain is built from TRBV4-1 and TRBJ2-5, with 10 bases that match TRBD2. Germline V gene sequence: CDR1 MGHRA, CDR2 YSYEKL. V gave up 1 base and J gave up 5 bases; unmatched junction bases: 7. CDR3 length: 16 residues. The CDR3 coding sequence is TGCGCCAGCAGCCAAGGCTGGGCTAGCGGGAGTGAGACCCAGTACTTC. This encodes CASSQGWASGSETQYF.

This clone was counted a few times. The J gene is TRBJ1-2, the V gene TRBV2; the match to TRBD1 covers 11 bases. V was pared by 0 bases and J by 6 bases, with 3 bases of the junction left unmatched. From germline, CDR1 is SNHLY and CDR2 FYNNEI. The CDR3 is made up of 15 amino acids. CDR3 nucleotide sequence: TGTGCCAGCAGTGAAGCGGGACAGGGGGTAAATGGCTACACCTTC. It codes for CASSEAGQGVNGYTF.

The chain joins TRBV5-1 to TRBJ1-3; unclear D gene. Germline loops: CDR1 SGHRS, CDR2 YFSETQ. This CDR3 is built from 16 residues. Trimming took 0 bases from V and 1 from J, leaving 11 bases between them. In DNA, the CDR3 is TGCGCCAGCAGCTTGGCGGGATTAGTTTCTGGAAACACCATATATTTT. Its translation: CASSLAGLVSGNTIYF.

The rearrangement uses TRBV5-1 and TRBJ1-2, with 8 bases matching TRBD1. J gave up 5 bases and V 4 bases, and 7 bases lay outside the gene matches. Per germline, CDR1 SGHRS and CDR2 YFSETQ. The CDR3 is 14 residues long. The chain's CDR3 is CASSRGQGEYGYTF. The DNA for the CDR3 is TGCGCCAGCAGCCGCGGACAGGGAGAATATGGCTACACCTTC.

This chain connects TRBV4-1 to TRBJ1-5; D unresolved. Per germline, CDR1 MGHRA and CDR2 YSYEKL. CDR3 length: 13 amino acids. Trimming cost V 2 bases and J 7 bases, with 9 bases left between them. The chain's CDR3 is CASSQQLAQPQHF. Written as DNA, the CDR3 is TGCGCCAGCAGCCAACAACTCGCCCAGCCCCAGCATTTT.

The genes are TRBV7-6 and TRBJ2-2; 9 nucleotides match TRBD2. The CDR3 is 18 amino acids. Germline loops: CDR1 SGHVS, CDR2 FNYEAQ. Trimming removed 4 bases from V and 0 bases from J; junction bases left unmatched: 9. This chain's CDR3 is CASSWASSGEANTGELFF. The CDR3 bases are TGTGCCAGCAGCTGGGCGTCTAGCGGGGAGGCGAACACCGGGGAGCTGTTTTTT. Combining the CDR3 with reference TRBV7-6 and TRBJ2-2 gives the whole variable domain GAGVSQSPRYKVTKRGQDVALRCDPISGHVSLYWYRQALGQGPEFLTYFNYEAQQDKSGLPNDRFSAERPEGSISTLTIQRTEQRDSAMYRCASSWASSGEANTGELFFGEGSRLTVL.

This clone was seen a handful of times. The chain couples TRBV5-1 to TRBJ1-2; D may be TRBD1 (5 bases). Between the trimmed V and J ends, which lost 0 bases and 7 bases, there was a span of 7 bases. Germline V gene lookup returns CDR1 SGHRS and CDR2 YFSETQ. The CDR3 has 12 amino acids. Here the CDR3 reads CASSLGQGGYTF. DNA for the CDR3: TGCGCCAGCAGCTTGGGGCAGGGTGGCTACACCTTC.

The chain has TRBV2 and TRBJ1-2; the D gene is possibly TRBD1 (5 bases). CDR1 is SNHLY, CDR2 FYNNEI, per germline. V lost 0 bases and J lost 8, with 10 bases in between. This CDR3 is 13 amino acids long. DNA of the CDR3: TGTGCCAGCAGTGAAGCGAAACGGGGGGGCTACACCTTC. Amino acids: CASSEAKRGGYTF.

The CDR3 reads CASSQDGTSGGYNEQFF. CDR3 bases: TGCGCCAGCAGCCAAGATGGTACTAGCGGGGGGTACAATGAGCAGTTCTTC. The J gene is TRBJ2-1, the V gene TRBV4-1; 12 bases align to TRBD2. CDR3 size: 17 residues. V lost 0 bases to trimming and J lost 4 bases; unmatched junction nucleotides: 4. Germline assignment: CDR1 MGHRA and CDR2 YSYEKL.

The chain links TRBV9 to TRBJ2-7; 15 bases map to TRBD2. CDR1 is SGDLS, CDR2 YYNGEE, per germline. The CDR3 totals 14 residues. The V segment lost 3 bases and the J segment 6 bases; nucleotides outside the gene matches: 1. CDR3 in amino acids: CASSEGLAGGEQYF. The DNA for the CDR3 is TGTGCCAGCAGCGAGGGACTAGCGGGAGGCGAGCAGTACTTC. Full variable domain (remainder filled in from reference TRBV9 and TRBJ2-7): DSGVTQTPKHLITATGQRVTLRCSPRSGDLSVYWYQQSLDQGLQFLIQYYNGEERAKGNILERFSAQQFPDLHSELNLSSLELGDSALYFCASSEGLAGGEQYFGPGTRLTVT.

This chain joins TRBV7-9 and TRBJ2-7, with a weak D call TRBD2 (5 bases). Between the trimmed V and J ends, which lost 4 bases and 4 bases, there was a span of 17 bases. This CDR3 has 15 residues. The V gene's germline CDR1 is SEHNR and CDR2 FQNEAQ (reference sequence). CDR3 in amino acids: CASSSSDGSSYEQYF. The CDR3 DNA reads TGTGCCAGCAGCTCCTCGGATGGGAGCTCATACGAGCAGTACTTC.

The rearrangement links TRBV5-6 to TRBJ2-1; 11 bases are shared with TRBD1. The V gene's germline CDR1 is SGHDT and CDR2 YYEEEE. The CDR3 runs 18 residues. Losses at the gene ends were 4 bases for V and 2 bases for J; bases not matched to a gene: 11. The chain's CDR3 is CASSPRTGGPSTYNEQFF. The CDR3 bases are TGTGCCAGCAGCCCCAGGACAGGGGGCCCTTCAACCTACAATGAGCAGTTCTTC.

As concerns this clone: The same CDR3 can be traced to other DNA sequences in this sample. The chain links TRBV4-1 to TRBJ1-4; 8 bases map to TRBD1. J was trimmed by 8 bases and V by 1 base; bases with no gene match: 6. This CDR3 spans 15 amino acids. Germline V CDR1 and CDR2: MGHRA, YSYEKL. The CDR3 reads CASSQVGTGGEKLFF. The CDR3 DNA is TGCGCCAGCAGCCAAGTCGGGACAGGAGGAGAAAAACTGTTTTTT.

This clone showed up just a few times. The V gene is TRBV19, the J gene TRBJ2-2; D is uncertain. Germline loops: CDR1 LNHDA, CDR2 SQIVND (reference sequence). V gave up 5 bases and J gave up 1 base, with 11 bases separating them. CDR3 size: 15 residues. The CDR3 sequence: CASSPYGLNTGELFF. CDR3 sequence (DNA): TGTGCCAGTAGTCCGTATGGCCTGAACACCGGGGAGCTGTTTTTT.

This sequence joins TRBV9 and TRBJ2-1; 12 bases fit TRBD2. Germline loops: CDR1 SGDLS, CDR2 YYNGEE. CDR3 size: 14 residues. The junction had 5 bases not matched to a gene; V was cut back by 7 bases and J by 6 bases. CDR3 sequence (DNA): TGTGCCAGCGGACCTAGCGGGAGGGCCAATGAGCAGTTCTTC. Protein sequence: CASGPSGRANEQFF.

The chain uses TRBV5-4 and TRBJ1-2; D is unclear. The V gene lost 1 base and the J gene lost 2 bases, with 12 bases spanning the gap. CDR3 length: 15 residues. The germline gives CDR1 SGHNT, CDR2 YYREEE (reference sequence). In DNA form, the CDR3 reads TGTGCCAGCAGCTTGTCGGGCAGCGGAAACTATGGCTACACCTTC. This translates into CASSLSGSGNYGYTF.

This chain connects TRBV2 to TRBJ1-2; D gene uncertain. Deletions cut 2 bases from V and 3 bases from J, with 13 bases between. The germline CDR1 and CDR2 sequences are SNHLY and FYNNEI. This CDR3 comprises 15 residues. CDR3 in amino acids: CASSENPRVDYGYTF. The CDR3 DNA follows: TGTGCCAGCAGTGAAAACCCTCGAGTAGACTATGGCTACACCTTC. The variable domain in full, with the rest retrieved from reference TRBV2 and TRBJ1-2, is EPEVTQTPSHQVTQMGQEVILRCVPISNHLYFYWYRQILGQKVEFLVSFYNNEISEKSEIFDDQFSVERPDGSNFTLKIRSTKLEDSAMYFCASSENPRVDYGYTFGSGTRLTVV.

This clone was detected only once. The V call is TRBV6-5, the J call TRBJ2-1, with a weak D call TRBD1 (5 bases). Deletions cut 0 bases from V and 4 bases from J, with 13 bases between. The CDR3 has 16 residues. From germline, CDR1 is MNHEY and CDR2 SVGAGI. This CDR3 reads CASSYSITGGYNEQFF. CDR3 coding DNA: TGTGCCAGCAGTTACTCGATTACAGGCGGATACAATGAGCAGTTCTTC.

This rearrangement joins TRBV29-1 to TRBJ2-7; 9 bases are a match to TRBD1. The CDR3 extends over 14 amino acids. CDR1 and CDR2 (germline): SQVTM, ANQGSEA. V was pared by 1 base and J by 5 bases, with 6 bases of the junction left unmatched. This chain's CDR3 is CSVEGDRAHHEQYF. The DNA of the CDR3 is TGCAGCGTTGAAGGGGACAGGGCACATCACGAGCAGTACTTC.